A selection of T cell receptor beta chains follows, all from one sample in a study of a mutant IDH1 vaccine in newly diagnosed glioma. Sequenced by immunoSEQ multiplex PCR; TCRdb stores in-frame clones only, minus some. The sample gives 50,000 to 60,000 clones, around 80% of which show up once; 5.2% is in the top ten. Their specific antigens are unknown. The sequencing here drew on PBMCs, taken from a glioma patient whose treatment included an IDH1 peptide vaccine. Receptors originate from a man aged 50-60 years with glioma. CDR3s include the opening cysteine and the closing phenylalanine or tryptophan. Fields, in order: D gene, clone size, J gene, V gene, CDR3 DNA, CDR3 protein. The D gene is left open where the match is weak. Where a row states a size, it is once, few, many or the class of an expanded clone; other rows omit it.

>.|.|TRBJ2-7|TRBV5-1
TGCGCCAGCAGCTTGGGTCTGGCTGCCCACGAGCAGTACTTC
CASSLGLAAHEQYF
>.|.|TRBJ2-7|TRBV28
TGTGCCAGCAGTTTCGCCAACTCCTACGAGCAGTACTTC
CASSFANSYEQYF
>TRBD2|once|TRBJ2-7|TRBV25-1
TGTGCCAGCAGTCCGAGCGGGGGGTTAACTCGCGAGCAGTACTTC
CASSPSGGLTREQYF
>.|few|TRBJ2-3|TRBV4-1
TGCGCCAGCAGAAGCACTGCAGATACGCAGTATTTT
CASRSTADTQYF
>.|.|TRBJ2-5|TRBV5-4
TGTGCCAGCAGCAAACGACAGGATCTCCAAGAGACCCAGTACTTC
CASSKRQDLQETQYF
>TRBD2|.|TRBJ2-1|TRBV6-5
TGTGCCAGCAGTTACTCGAGCGGGGGGCTTAACAATGAGCAGTTCTTC
CASSYSSGGLNNEQFF
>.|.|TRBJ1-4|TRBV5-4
TGTGCCAGCAGCTTGTCGGGGGGTTCCGGGTTAAATGAAAAACTGTTTTTT
CASSLSGGSGLNEKLFF
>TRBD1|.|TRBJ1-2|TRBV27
TGTGCCAGCAGTCCGGGACAGGGGGATGGCTACACCTTC
CASSPGQGDGYTF
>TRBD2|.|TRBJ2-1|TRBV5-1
TGCGCCAGCAGTCCAGCGGGGGGCTCCTACAATGAGCAGTTCTTC
CASSPAGGSYNEQFF
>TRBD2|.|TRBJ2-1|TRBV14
TGTGCCAGCAGCCAAGATAGGCTAGCGGGACGGAATGAGCAGTTCTTC
CASSQDRLAGRNEQFF
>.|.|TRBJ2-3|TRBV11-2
TGTGCCAGCAGTTTAGATGGGAGGACAGATACGCAGTATTTT
CASSLDGRTDTQYF
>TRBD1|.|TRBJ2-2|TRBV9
TGTGCCAGCAGCCTGACAGGGGGCGCAGCCGGGGAGCTGTTTTTT
CASSLTGGAAGELFF